These 10 T cell receptor beta chains were sequenced from one sample in a study of cytomegalovirus exposure and HLA in healthy donors (dated by TCRdb to 2016 to 2017). The library was made by the immunoSEQ multiplex PCR assay. For the multiplex PCR, a mixture combining 60 forward primers for TCR Vbeta segments and 13 reverse primers for TCR Jbeta segments was used. Not all clones reach the TCRdb copy of this immuneACCESS table, which keeps in-frame sequences only. Checked studies attribute under half of the gap to unresolved V genes and leave the rest unexplained. The table for this sample lists around 110,000 clones; around 81% of them were counted only once. 3.9% of the sample is taken by the ten largest. The sample taken for sequencing was PBMCs. The source of these receptors is a woman aged 25 to 45 in good health and CMV-seronegative.

This sequence joins TRBV7-2 and TRBJ2-7; the D gene is possibly TRBD1 (5 bases). The V and J ends lost 3 bases and 4 bases respectively, with 13 bases between them. This CDR3 is 14 amino acids long. In germline, CDR1 is SGHTA, CDR2 FQGNSA. The CDR3 region has the DNA TGTGCCAGCAGCTTCGGGCAGGGAATATACGAGCAGTACTTC. As protein: CASSFGQGIYEQYF.

The chain links TRBV6-5 to TRBJ2-5, with D unclear. The J call may be in error: the DNA end matches TRBJ2-7 better. The CDR3 sequence is 13 residues long. Germline V CDR1 and CDR2: MNHEY, SVGAGI. In DNA form, the CDR3 reads TGTGCCAGCATAGTACGAATCATCTACGAGCAGTACTTC. This codes for CASIVRIIYEQYF.

This chain uses TRBV25-1 with TRBJ2-7; 11 nucleotides match TRBD2. The trim removed 8 bases at V and 1 base at J, leaving 1 base unmatched. The CDR3 covers 13 residues. The germline CDR1 and CDR2 sequences are MGHDK and SYGVNS. This chain's CDR3 is CASRLAGSYEQYF. CDR3 coding DNA: TGTGCCAGCCGACTAGCGGGATCCTACGAGCAGTACTTC.

J is TRBJ1-2 and V is TRBV28; no definite D call. V lost 2 bases and J lost 14, with 18 bases in between. The CDR3 loop spans 13 amino acids. CDR1 is MDHEN and CDR2 is SYDVKM in the germline V gene. CDR3 DNA: TGTGCCAGCAGTTTAGAGGGTCGGACGGTCGGAACCTTC. It translates to CASSLEGRTVGTF.

The chain combines TRBV5-1 with TRBJ2-7, with 7 positions matching TRBD2. This CDR3 has 15 amino acids. CDR1 and CDR2 from the germline V gene are SGHRS and YFSETQ. The V and J ends lost 1 base and 0 bases, in that order; junction bases with no gene match: 4. This chain's CDR3 is CASSLFREDSYEQYF. The CDR3 DNA follows: TGCGCCAGCAGCTTGTTTCGGGAGGACTCCTACGAGCAGTACTTC.

The V call is TRBV19, the J call TRBJ1-4; D might be TRBD1 (6 bases). The CDR3 sequence is 14 residues long. Germline V CDR1 and CDR2: LNHDA, SQIVND (reference sequence). V was trimmed by 4 bases and J by 0 bases, leaving 6 bases between them. CDR3 in amino acids: CASSRTATNEKLFF. Here the CDR3 DNA reads TGTGCCAGTAGTAGGACAGCAACTAATGAAAAACTGTTTTTT.

The chain joins TRBV5-6 to TRBJ2-3, with 8 bases lining up with TRBD1. Germline CDR1 reads SGHDT; CDR2 reads YYEEEE. V shed 4 bases and J 6 bases; nucleotides not matched to a gene: 4. This CDR3 contains 13 residues. CDR3 residues: CASSRQGWDTQYF. CDR3 DNA sequence: TGTGCCAGCAGCCGACAGGGGTGGGATACGCAGTATTTT.

The V gene is TRBV5-1, the J gene TRBJ2-5; 9 positions agree with TRBD1. CDR3 length equals 13 residues. Trimming cost V 4 bases and J 5 bases; bases outside gene matches: 3. In germline, CDR1 is SGHRS, CDR2 YFSETQ. The CDR3 spells CASSQGQGETQYF. CDR3 DNA sequence: TGCGCCAGCAGCCAGGGACAGGGCGAGACCCAGTACTTC. Full variable domain (outside the CDR3, taken from reference TRBV5-1 and TRBJ2-5): KAGVTQTPRYLIKTRGQQVTLSCSPISGHRSVSWYQQTPGQGLQFLFEYFSETQRNKGNFPGRFSGRQFSNSRSEMNVSTLELGDSALYLCASSQGQGETQYFGPGTRLLVL.

The rearrangement uses TRBV7-3 and TRBJ1-2; 11 bases fit TRBD1. The CDR3 has 15 amino acids. Losses at the gene ends were 5 bases for V and 8 bases for J; bases not matched to a gene: 10. The germline CDR1 and CDR2 sequences are SGHTA and FQGTGA. The CDR3 nucleotides are TGTGCCAGCAGCGAGTCGGGACAGGGGGTCGGAGGCTACACCTTC. It yields the protein CASSESGQGVGGYTF.

The V call is TRBV6-1, the J call TRBJ2-5, with 7 bases lining up with TRBD2. The DNA end favors TRBJ2-7, so the J call may be wrong. This CDR3 has 14 amino acids. Germline CDR1 and CDR2: MNHNS and SASEGT. This CDR3 reads CASSVTSASYEQYF. The CDR3 DNA sequence: TGTGCCAGCAGTGTAACTAGCGCGTCCTACGAGCAGTACTTC.